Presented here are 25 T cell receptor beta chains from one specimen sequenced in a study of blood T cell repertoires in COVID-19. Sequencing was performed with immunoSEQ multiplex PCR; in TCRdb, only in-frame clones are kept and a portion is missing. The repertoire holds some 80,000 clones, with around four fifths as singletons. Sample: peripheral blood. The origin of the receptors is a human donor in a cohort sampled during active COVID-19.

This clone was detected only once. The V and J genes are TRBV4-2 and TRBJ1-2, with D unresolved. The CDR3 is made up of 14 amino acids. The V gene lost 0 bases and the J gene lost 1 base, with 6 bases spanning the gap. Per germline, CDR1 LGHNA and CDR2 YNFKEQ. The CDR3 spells CASSQDRYNYGYTF. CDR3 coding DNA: TGTGCCAGCAGCCAAGACCGGTATAACTATGGCTACACCTTC.

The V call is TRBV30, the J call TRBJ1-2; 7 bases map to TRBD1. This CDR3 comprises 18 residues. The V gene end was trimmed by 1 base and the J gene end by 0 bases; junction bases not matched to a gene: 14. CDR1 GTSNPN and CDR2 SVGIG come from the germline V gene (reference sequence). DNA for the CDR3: TGTGCCTGGAGTGGTTTTCAGCGGAGACAGGGCCCTAACTATGGCTACACCTTC. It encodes CAWSGFQRRQGPNYGYTF.

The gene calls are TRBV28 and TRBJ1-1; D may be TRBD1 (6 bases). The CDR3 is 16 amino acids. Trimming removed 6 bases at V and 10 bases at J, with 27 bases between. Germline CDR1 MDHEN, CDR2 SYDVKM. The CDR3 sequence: CASSSTKTDLRGGAFF. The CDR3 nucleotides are TGTGCCAGCAGCTCAACCAAAACGGACTTACGAGGGGGAGCTTTCTTT. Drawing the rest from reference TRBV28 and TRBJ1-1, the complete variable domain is DVKVTQSSRYLVKRTGEKVFLECVQDMDHENMFWYRQDPGLGLRLIYFSYDVKMKEKGDIPEGYSVSREKKERFSLILESASTNQTSMYLCASSSTKTDLRGGAFFGQGTRLTVV.

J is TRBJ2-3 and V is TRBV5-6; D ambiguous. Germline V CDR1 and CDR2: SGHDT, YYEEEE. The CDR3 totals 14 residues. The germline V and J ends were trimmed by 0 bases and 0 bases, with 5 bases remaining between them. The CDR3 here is CASSLAFSTDTQYF. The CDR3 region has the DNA TGTGCCAGCAGCTTGGCGTTCAGCACAGATACGCAGTATTTT.

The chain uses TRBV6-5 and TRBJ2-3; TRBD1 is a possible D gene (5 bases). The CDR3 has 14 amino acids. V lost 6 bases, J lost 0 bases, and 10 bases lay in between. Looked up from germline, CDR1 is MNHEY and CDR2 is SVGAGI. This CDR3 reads CASRNWGSTDTQYF. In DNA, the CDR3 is TGTGCCAGCAGGAACTGGGGCAGCACAGATACGCAGTATTTT.

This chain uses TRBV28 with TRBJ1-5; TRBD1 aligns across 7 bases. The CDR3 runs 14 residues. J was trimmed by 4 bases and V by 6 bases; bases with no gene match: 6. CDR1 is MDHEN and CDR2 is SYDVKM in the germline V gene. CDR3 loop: CASRRQQGNQPQHF. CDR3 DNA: TGTGCCAGCAGGCGCCAACAGGGGAATCAGCCCCAGCATTTT.

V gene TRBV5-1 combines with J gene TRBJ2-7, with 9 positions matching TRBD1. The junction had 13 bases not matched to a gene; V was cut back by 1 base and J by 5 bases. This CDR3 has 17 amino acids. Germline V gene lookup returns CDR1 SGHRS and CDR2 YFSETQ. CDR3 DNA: TGCGCCAGCAGCTTGACCTCAGGGGGACAGGGAAGTCACGAGCAGTACTTC. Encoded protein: CASSLTSGGQGSHEQYF.

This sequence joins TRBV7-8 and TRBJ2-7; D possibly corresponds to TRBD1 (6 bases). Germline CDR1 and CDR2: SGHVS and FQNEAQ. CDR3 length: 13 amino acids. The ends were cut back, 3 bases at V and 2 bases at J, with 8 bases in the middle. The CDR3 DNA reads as TGTGCCAGCAGCTTCCAGGGGACCTACGAGCAGTACTTC. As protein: CASSFQGTYEQYF.

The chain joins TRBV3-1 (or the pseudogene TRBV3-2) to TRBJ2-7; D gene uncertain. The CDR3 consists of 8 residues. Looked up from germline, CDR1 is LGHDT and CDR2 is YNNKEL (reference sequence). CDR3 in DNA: TGTGCTACAGACGAGCAGTACTTC. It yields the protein CATDEQYF.

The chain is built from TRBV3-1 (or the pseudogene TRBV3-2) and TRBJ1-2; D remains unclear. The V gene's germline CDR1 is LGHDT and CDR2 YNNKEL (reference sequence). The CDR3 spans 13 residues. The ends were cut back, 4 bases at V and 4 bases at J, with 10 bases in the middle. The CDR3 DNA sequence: TGTGCCAGCAGCCTGGGGAGTCGCTATGGCTACACCTTC. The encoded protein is CASSLGSRYGYTF.

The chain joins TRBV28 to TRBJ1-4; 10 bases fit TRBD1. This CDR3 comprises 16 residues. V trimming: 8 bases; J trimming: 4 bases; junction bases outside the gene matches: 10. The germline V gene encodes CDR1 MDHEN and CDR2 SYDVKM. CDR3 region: CASYPRTGGYNEKLFF. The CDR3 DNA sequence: TGTGCCAGCTATCCCCGGACAGGGGGATATAATGAAAAACTGTTTTTT.

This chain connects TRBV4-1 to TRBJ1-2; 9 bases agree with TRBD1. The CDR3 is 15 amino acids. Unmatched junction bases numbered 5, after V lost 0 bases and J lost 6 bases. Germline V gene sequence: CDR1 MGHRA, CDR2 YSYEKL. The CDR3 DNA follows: TGCGCCAGCAGCCAAGATGGGGACAGGGACCATGGCTACACCTTC. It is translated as CASSQDGDRDHGYTF.

CDR3 sequence: CASSLGGLAGYEQYF. The CDR3 DNA reads as TGTGCCAGCAGCTTGGGGGGACTAGCGGGATACGAGCAGTACTTC. The chain uses TRBV5-4 and TRBJ2-7; 13 nucleotides line up with TRBD2. V trimming: 0 bases; J trimming: 4 bases; junction bases outside the gene matches: 1. CDR1 and CDR2 (germline): SGHNT, YYREEE (reference sequence). The CDR3 extends over 15 amino acids.

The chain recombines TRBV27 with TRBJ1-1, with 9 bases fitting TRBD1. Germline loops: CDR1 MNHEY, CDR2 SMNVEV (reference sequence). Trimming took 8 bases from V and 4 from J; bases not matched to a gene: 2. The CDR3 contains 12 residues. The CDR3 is CASRDRATEAFF. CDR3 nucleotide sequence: TGTGCCAGCCGGGACAGGGCCACTGAAGCTTTCTTT.

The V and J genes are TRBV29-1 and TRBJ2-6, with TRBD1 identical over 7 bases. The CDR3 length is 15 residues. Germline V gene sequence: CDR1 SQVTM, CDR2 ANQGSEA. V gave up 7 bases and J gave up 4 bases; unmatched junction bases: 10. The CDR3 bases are TGCAGCGCCTGGACAGGCCTGGGAGGGGCCAACGTCCTGACTTTC. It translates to CSAWTGLGGANVLTF.

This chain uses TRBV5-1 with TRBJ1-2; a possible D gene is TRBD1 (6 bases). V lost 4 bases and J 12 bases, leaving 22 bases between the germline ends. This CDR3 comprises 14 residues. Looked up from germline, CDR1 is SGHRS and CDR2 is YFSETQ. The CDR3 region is CASSDPGGRISNTF. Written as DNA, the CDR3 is TGCGCCAGCAGCGACCCGGGGGGCAGGATAAGTAACACCTTC.

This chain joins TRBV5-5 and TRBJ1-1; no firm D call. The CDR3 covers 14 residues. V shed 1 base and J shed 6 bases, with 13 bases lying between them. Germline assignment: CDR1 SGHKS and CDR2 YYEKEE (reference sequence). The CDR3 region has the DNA TGTGCCAGCAGCTTGCCCCGGGTTGGTGCTGAAGCTTTCTTT. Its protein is CASSLPRVGAEAFF.

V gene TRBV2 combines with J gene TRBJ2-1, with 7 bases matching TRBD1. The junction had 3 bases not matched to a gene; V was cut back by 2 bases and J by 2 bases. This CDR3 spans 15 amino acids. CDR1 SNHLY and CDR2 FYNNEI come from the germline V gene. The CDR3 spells CASSESGGPYNEQFF. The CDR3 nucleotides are TGTGCCAGCAGTGAATCAGGGGGACCCTACAATGAGCAGTTCTTC.

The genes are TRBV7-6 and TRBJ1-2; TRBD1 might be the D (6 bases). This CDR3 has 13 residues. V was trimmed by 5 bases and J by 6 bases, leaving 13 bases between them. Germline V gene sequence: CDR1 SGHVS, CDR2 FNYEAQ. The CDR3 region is CASSPRGSDGYTF. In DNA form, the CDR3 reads TGTGCCAGCAGCCCCAGGGGATCCGATGGCTACACCTTC.

CDR3 nucleotide sequence: TGCGCCAGCAGCCAAGTTTCGGACAGGAACTATGGCTACACCTTC. Translating it yields CASSQVSDRNYGYTF. The chain recombines TRBV4-1 with TRBJ1-2, with 7 nucleotides matching TRBD1. CDR3 size: 15 residues. Losses at the gene ends were 1 base for V and 2 bases for J; bases not matched to a gene: 4. Per the germline V gene, CDR1 is MGHRA and CDR2 is YSYEKL.

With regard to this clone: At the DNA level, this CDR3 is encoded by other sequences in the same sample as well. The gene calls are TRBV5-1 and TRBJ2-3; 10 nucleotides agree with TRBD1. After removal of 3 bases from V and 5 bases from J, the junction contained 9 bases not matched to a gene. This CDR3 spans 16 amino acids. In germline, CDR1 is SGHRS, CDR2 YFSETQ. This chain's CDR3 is CASSSSGTGVGDTQYF. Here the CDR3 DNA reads TGCGCCAGCAGCTCCTCCGGGACAGGGGTTGGAGATACGCAGTATTTT.

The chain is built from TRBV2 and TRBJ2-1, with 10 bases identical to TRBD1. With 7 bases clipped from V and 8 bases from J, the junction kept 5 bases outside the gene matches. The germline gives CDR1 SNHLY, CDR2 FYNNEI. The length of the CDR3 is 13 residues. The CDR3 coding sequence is TGTGCCAGCAAGGACAGGGGGGAAGATGAGCAGTTCTTC. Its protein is CASKDRGEDEQFF.

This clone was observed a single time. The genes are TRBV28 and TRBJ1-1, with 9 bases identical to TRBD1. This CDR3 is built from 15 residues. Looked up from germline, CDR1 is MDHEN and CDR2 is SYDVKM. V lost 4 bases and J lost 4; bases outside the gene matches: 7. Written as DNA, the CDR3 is TGTGCCAGCAGTTCACAGGGGGCGCGGGTCACTGAAGCTTTCTTT. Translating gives CASSSQGARVTEAFF.

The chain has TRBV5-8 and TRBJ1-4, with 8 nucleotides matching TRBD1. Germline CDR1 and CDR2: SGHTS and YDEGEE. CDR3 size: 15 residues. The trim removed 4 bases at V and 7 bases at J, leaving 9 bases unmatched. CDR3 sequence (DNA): TGTGCCAGCAGCATGGGGGGGCAGGGGGCTGAAAAACTGTTTTTT. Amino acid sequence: CASSMGGQGAEKLFF.

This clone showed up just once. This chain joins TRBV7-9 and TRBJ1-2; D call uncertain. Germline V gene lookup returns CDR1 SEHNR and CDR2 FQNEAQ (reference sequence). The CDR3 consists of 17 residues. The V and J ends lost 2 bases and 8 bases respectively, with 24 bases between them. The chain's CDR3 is CASSLFPRRTQERGYTF. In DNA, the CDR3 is TGTGCCAGCAGCTTATTCCCTCGGAGGACTCAAGAACGGGGCTACACCTTC.